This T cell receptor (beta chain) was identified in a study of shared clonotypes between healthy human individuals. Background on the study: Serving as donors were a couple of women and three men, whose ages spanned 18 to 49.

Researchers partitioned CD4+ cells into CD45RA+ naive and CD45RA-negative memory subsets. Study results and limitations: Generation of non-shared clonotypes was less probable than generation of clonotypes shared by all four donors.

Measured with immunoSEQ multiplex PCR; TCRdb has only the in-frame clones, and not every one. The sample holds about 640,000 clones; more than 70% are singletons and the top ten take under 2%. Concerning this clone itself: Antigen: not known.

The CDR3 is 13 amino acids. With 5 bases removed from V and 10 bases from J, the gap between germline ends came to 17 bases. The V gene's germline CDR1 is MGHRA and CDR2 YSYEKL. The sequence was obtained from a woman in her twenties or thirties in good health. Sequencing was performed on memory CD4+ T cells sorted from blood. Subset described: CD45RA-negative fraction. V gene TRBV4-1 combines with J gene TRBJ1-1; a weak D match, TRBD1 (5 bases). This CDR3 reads CASSSDRGVRAFF. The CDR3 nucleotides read TGCGCCAGCAGCTCCGATAGAGGGGTGAGAGCTTTCTTT.